This is a list of T cell receptor beta chains from one sample in a study of cytomegalovirus exposure and HLA in healthy donors. Sequencing was performed with immunoSEQ multiplex PCR; in TCRdb, only in-frame clones are kept and a portion is missing. In the table there are 200,000 to 300,000 clones, approximately 85% of which are singletons. The sample was PBMCs. The receptors here all came from a girl aged 2 to 9 in good health and CMV-seronegative. Both conserved end residues are part of each CDR3. A D gene is named only where the DNA matches it firmly. A clone size is listed for some rows: how often the clone was seen (once, few, many), or a class if it is expanded.

clone_size,j_call,v_call,d_call,cdr3_nt,cdr3_aa
NA,TRBJ1-4,TRBV29-1,NA,TGCAGCGTTGAAAAGGGGGTAGCTAATGAAAAACTGTTTTTT,CSVEKGVANEKLFF
NA,TRBJ1-2,TRBV7-9,TRBD1,TGTGCCAGCAGCTTAACGACAGGGTATGGCTACACCTTC,CASSLTTGYGYTF
once,TRBJ2-5,TRBV7-9,NA,TGTGCCAGCAGCTTAAGGCGGGACAGTCTATCCCAAGAGACCCAGTACTTC,CASSLRRDSLSQETQYF
NA,TRBJ2-1,TRBV6-1,TRBD2,TGTGCCAGCAGGGATACTAGCGGGGGCTACAATGAGCAGTTCTTC,CASRDTSGGYNEQFF
NA,TRBJ2-2,TRBV6-1,NA,TGTGCCAGCAGTGAGGTGGGGGGGCCCGGGGAGCTGTTTTTT,CASSEVGGPGELFF
NA,TRBJ1-5,TRBV2,TRBD1,TGTGCCAAGCCCGGGACAGGGAATCAGCCCCAGCATTTT,CAKPGTGNQPQHF
NA,TRBJ2-1,TRBV19,TRBD2,TGTGCCAGTAGTATAGTGGTAGCGGGAGGGGGTGAGCAGTTCTTC,CASSIVVAGGGEQFF
NA,TRBJ2-2,TRBV7-2,TRBD1,TGTGCCAGCAGCTCCCACCCGACAGGGGGGAACACCGGGGAGCTGTTTTTT,CASSSHPTGGNTGELFF
once,TRBJ1-2,TRBV21-1,NA,TGTGCCAGCGTTCAACCCTCGGGACAGGTGGGCTATGGCTACACCTTC,CASVQPSGQVGYGYTF
NA,TRBJ2-3,TRBV6-5,NA,TGTGCCAGCAGTTACTCGAGCAGGGGTCGCACAGATACGCAGTATTTT,CASSYSSRGRTDTQYF
NA,TRBJ2-7,TRBV7-9,NA,TGTGCCAGCAGCCCACGGGGTATATACGAGCAGTACTTC,CASSPRGIYEQYF
NA,TRBJ2-2,TRBV30,NA,TGTGCCTGGAGTTCCGCGAGGATTGCCGGGGAGCTGTTTTTT,CAWSSARIAGELFF
NA,TRBJ2-1,TRBV7-8,TRBD2,TGTGCCAGCAGCTTAATTAGCGGGAGCGAGCAGTTCTTC,CASSLISGSEQFF
NA,TRBJ2-3,TRBV5-1,TRBD2,TGCGCCAGCAGCCTCCGGAGCGGGAGAACAGATACGCAGTATTTT,CASSLRSGRTDTQYF
NA,TRBJ2-7,TRBV2,NA,TGTGCCAGCAGCAACGGTGCGACAGTGAGCTCCTACGAGCAGTACTTC,CASSNGATVSSYEQYF
NA,TRBJ2-1,TRBV2,NA,TGTGCCAGCAGTGTCGACTACAGCTCCTACAATGAGCAGTTCTTC,CASSVDYSSYNEQFF
once,TRBJ1-2,TRBV6-1,NA,TGTGCCAGCAGTGACATGGGGCTCTATGGCTACACCTTC,CASSDMGLYGYTF
NA,TRBJ1-4,TRBV15,NA,TGTGCCACCAGCTCCCGGCTCGGGATTTCAACTAATGAAAAACTGTTTTTT,CATSSRLGISTNEKLFF
NA,TRBJ2-3,TRBV18,TRBD2,TGTGCCAGCTCACCGAGGGGACTACACACAGATACGCAGTATTTT,CASSPRGLHTDTQYF
NA,TRBJ2-1,TRBV20-1,NA,TGCAGTGCTCCAGACTTCAATGAGCAGTTCTTC,CSAPDFNEQFF
once,TRBJ2-7,TRBV6-6,NA,TGTGCCAGCAGTTACTCCCAGGGGCGAGCCTACGAGCAGTACTTC,CASSYSQGRAYEQYF
NA,TRBJ2-3,TRBV7-8,TRBD1,TGTGCCAGCAGCCTTGACAGGGTTACAGATACGCAGTATTTT,CASSLDRVTDTQYF
NA,TRBJ1-2,TRBV9,NA,TGTGCCAGCAGCCGGGACATGGGCTACACCTTC,CASSRDMGYTF
NA,TRBJ2-3,TRBV5-6,TRBD1,TGTGCCAGCAGCAATCTGGACAGGACACCCACAGATACGCAGTATTTT,CASSNLDRTPTDTQYF
NA,TRBJ2-1,TRBV4-1,TRBD2,TGCGCCAGCAGCCTTATTCTAGCGGAGATCCGTCGTAATGAGCAGTTCTTC,CASSLILAEIRRNEQFF
NA,TRBJ2-7,TRBV23-1,TRBD1,TGCGCCAGCAGTCAAAAGGGGGCTATCTACGAGCAGTACTTC,CASSQKGAIYEQYF
NA,TRBJ1-4,TRBV7-8,TRBD1,TGTGCCAGCAGCCTATGGGACAGAACTAATGAAAAACTGTTTTTT,CASSLWDRTNEKLFF
few,TRBJ2-1,TRBV27,TRBD2,TGTGCCAGCAGTCCCCCCCTGACTAGCGTAGAGCAGTTCTTC,CASSPPLTSVEQFF
NA,TRBJ1-1,TRBV7-2,NA,TGTGCCAGCAGCTTTAGTGTGAACACTGAAGCTTTCTTT,CASSFSVNTEAFF
NA,TRBJ2-2,TRBV27,TRBD1,TGTGCCAGCTACTCCCCATCGGACAGGGGTAACACCGGGGAGCTGTTTTTT,CASYSPSDRGNTGELFF
once,TRBJ1-2,TRBV5-4,TRBD1,TGTGCCAGCAGCTTCACAGGGGGCGATGGCCACACCTTC,CASSFTGGDGHTF
NA,TRBJ2-7,TRBV4-1,NA,TGCGCCAGCAGCCAAGTTACAGGGAACCCCTACGAGCAGTACTTC,CASSQVTGNPYEQYF
NA,TRBJ2-5,TRBV7-9,NA,TGTGCCAGCAGCCTGAGAGGAGCGGAAGAGACCCAGTACTTC,CASSLRGAEETQYF
NA,TRBJ1-6,TRBV10-3,NA,TGTGCCATCAGTGAGCAGGGAACAAGCTCACCCCTCCACTTT,CAISEQGTSSPLHF
once,TRBJ1-6,TRBV5-4,NA,TGTGCCAGCAGCTTGGCCAAAGGGGCGAAGAATTCACCCCTCCACTTT,CASSLAKGAKNSPLHF
NA,TRBJ1-2,TRBV9,TRBD1,TGTGCCAGCAGCCTCGGACAGGGAGGGTATGCTAACTATGGCTACACCTTC,CASSLGQGGYANYGYTF
NA,TRBJ2-1,TRBV5-1,TRBD2,TGCGCCAGCAGCTCGGGACTAGCGGGCCTACAAGGGCAGTTCTTC,CASSSGLAGLQGQFF
NA,TRBJ2-7,TRBV18,TRBD1,TGTGCCAGCTCACCATACAGGGGGCTTTACGAGCAGTACTTC,CASSPYRGLYEQYF
NA,TRBJ1-5,TRBV7-8,TRBD1,TGTGCCAGCAGTTTAGGGACAGCCCCCCAGCCCCAGCATTTT,CASSLGTAPQPQHF
NA,TRBJ2-5,TRBV15,TRBD1,TGTGCCACTGGGACAGGGGGCGCGGAGACCCAGTACTTC,CATGTGGAETQYF